Described below is a single T cell receptor (beta chain) sequence and its context. The antigen is not known. Germline-derived CDR1 and CDR2 are GTSNPN and SVGIG (reference sequence). The CDR3 consists of 12 residues. With 0 bases removed from V and 5 bases from J, the gap between germline ends came to 7 bases. These data come from a study of post-analysis software for immune sequencing data. The overall study: Clinical courses comprised relapsing-remitting, secondary progressive and progressive-relapsing multiple sclerosis.

cDNA libraries for TCR beta contained unique molecular identifiers. Using its own MiXCR run on the PCR reads, TCRdb lists one record per CDR3 protein. The table includes 800,000 to 950,000 distinct CDR3 sequences, around 53% detected once. Study-wide results and caveats: The study found TRBV5-6, TRBV5-1 and TRBV20-1 among five or six TRBV segments more frequent in patients than controls. Normalized Chao1 diversity in multiple sclerosis patients fell significantly below that of controls.

The sequence derives from a girl between 5 and 17 years old with multiple sclerosis. This chain joins TRBV30 and TRBJ1-1; unclear D gene. Sequences were obtained from blood. CDR3 bases: TGTGCCTGGAGTGTAAGAGGGACTGAAGCTTTCTTT. As protein: CAWSVRGTEAFF.